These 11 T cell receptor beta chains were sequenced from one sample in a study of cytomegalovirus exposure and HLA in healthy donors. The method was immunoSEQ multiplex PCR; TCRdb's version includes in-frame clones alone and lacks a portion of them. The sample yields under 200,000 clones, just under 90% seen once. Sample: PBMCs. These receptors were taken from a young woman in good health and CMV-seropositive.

The CDR3 DNA reads as TGCGCCAGCAGCTCCCTCGGATCCCTGGGAGACACCGGGGAGCTGTTTTTT. Translated, it gives CASSSLGSLGDTGELFF. The chain couples TRBV5-1 to TRBJ2-2, with a tentative D call TRBD2 (5 bases). V lost 3 bases, J lost 3 bases, and 18 bases lay in between. The CDR3 extends over 17 amino acids. Germline CDR1 is SGHRS and CDR2 is YFSETQ. Drawing the rest from reference TRBV5-1 and TRBJ2-2, the complete variable domain is KAGVTQTPRYLIKTRGQQVTLSCSPISGHRSVSWYQQTPGQGLQFLFEYFSETQRNKGNFPGRFSGRQFSNSRSEMNVSTLELGDSALYLCASSSLGSLGDTGELFFGEGSRLTVL.

This chain's CDR3 is CASSRTSGMYEQYF. CDR3 sequence (DNA): TGTGCCAGCAGTCGGACTAGCGGGATGTACGAGCAGTACTTC. The chain links TRBV2 to TRBJ2-7, with TRBD2 matching over 12 bases. V shed 5 bases, J shed 4 bases, and the junction held 3 bases outside the gene matches. The CDR3 length is 14 residues. Germline V lookup: CDR1 SNHLY, CDR2 FYNNEI. Variable domain in full (rest from reference TRBV2 and TRBJ2-7): EPEVTQTPSHQVTQMGQEVILRCVPISNHLYFYWYRQILGQKVEFLVSFYNNEISEKSEIFDDQFSVERPDGSNFTLKIRSTKLEDSAMYFCASSRTSGMYEQYFGPGTRLTVT.

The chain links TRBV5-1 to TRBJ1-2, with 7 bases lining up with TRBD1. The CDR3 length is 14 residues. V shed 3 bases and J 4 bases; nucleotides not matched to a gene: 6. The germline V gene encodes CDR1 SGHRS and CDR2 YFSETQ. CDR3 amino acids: CASSSEGAGYGYTF. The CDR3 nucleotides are TGCGCCAGCAGCTCGGAGGGGGCGGGCTATGGCTACACCTTC.

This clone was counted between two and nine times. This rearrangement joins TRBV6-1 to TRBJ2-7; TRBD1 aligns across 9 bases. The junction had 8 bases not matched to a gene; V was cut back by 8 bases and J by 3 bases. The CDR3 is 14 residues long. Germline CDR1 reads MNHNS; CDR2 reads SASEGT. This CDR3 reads CASSDRTGDYEQYF. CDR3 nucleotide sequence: TGTGCCAGCTCAGACCGGACAGGGGACTACGAGCAGTACTTC.

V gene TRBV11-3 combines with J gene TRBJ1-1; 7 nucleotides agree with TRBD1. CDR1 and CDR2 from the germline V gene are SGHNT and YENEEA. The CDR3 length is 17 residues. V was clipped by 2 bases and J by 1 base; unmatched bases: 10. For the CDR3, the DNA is TGTGCCAGCAGCTTATACGGAGGGGGCGAGGCGAACACTGAAGCTTTCTTT. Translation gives CASSLYGGGEANTEAFF.

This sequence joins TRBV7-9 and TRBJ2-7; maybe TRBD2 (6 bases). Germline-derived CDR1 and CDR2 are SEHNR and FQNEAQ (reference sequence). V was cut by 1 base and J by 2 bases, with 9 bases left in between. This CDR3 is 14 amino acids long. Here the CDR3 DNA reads TGTGCCAGCAGCTTAGGAACGGGGGCCTACGAGCAGTACTTC. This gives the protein CASSLGTGAYEQYF.

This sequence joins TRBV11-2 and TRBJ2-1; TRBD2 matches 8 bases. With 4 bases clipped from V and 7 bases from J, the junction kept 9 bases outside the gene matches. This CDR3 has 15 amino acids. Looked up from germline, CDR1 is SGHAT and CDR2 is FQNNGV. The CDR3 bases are TGTGCCAGCAGCTCGAACGGGAGGGAGGAGAATGAGCAGTTCTTC. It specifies CASSSNGREENEQFF.

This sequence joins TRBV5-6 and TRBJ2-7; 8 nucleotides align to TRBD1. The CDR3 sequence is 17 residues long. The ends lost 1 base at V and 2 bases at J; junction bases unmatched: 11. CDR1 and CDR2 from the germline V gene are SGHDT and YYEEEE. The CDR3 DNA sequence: TGTGCCAGCAGCTTGTTCCCCAGGACAGGGCTAACCTACGAGCAGTACTTC. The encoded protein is CASSLFPRTGLTYEQYF.

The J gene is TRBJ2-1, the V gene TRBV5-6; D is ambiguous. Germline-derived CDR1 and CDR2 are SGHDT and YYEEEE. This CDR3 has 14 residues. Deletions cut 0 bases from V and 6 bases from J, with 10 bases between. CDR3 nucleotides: TGTGCCAGCAGCTTGGGAGCGCCGGCCAATGAGCAGTTCTTC. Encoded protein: CASSLGAPANEQFF.

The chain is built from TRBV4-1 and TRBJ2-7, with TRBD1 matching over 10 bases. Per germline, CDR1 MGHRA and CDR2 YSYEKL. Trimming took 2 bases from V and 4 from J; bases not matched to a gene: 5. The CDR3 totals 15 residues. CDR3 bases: TGCGCCAGCAGCCAACTCCGGGACAGGGGATACGAGCAGTACTTC. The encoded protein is CASSQLRDRGYEQYF.

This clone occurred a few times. CDR3 sequence: CASSLSPDTYYEQYF. CDR3 in DNA: TGTGCCAGCAGTTTAAGTCCGGACACCTACTACGAGCAGTACTTC. The chain joins TRBV27 to TRBJ2-7; maybe TRBD1 (5 bases). V shed 2 bases and J shed 3 bases, with 14 bases lying between them. CDR3 length: 15 residues. Germline V gives CDR1 MNHEY, CDR2 SMNVEV (reference sequence).